This entry lists 20 T cell receptor beta chains sequenced from one sample in a study of CD8 T cells in Susac syndrome. RNA totalling about 0.45 to 1 ug underwent reverse transcription with random hexamers. MiXCR, applied by TCRdb to the immunoSEQ multiplex PCR reads, yields one record per CDR3 protein. The sample records 200,000 to 250,000 distinct CDR3 sequences, about 95% being singletons. The sample taken for sequencing was CD4+ T cells from PBMCs. Receptors originate from a human donor with multiple sclerosis.

The V gene is TRBV12-3 or TRBV12-4, the J gene TRBJ1-6; D remains unclear. CDR3 length: 15 residues. Trimming took 2 bases from V and 8 from J, leaving 13 bases between them. CDR3 loop: CASSLRFGSYSPLHF. CDR3 DNA: TGTGCCAGCAGTTTACGTTTCGGGAGCTATTCACCCCTCCACTTT.

CDR3 residues: CAWSSTGANGRYTF. The CDR3 nucleotides read TGTGCCTGGAGTTCCACGGGGGCGAACGGGAGGTACACCTTC. The chain carries TRBV30 and TRBJ1-2, with D possibly being TRBD1 (6 bases). This CDR3 comprises 14 residues. Trimming took 2 bases from V and 11 from J, leaving 21 bases between them. The germline V gene has CDR1 GTSNPN and CDR2 SVGIG (reference sequence).

The gene calls are TRBV6-5 and TRBJ1-2, with D possibly being TRBD1 (6 bases). The V gene's germline CDR1 is MNHEY and CDR2 SVGAGI. The CDR3 contains 13 residues. V lost 2 bases and J 4 bases, leaving 8 bases between the germline ends. In DNA, the CDR3 is TGTGCCAGCAGTTACGGACAGCCCTATGGCTACACCTTC. This translates into CASSYGQPYGYTF.

The gene calls are TRBV18 and TRBJ2-1; 8 positions agree with TRBD2. The CDR3 length is 14 residues. Germline trimming cut 3 bases from V and 16 bases from J; bases unmatched to any gene: 14. Germline-derived CDR1 and CDR2 are KGHSH and LQKENI. In nucleotides, the CDR3 is TGTGCCAGCTCACCGCCCGGACTAGCAGGGGAGTCTTTCTTC. This gives the protein CASSPPGLAGESFF.

The rearrangement links TRBV12-3 or TRBV12-4 to TRBJ1-5, with D uncertain. V was trimmed by 8 bases and J by 2 bases, leaving 16 bases between them. The CDR3 runs to 15 residues. The CDR3 protein is CASHVGSRGNQPQHF. As DNA, the CDR3 is TGTGCCAGCCACGTAGGTTCGCGGGGCAATCAGCCCCAGCATTTT.

CDR3 coding DNA: TGTGCCAGCAGCACAACAGGGGGGCAAAACACTGAAGCTTTCTTT. This encodes CASSTTGGQNTEAFF. The rearrangement links TRBV7-9 to TRBJ1-1, with TRBD1 matching 8 bases. The CDR3 contains 15 residues. Germline V gives CDR1 SEHNR, CDR2 FQNEAQ (reference sequence). J gave up 2 bases and V 5 bases, and 7 bases lay outside the gene matches.

Only one count was recorded for this clonotype. The chain links TRBV23-1 to TRBJ1-2; D might be TRBD1 (5 bases). TRBV23-1 falls under the ORF class, with uncertain function. This CDR3 is 13 amino acids long. The CDR3 DNA is TGCGCGAGCGCGGGGCACCGTAACTATGGCTACACCTTC. Residues: CASAGHRNYGYTF.

This rearrangement joins TRBV7-2 to TRBJ1-5; 7 bases match TRBD1. CDR3 length equals 17 residues. J lost 3 bases, V lost 1 base, and 9 bases had no gene match. The germline V gene has CDR1 SGHTA and CDR2 FQGNSA. CDR3 DNA: TGTGCCAGCAGCTTAGTAAGTGGGACAGCTTCCAATCAGCCCCAGCATTTT. This codes for CASSLVSGTASNQPQHF.

The V call is TRBV25-1, the J call TRBJ1-1, with TRBD1 matching over 7 bases. V lost 3 bases, J lost 4 bases, and 2 bases stayed unmatched. Germline CDR1 reads MGHDK; CDR2 reads SYGVNS. This CDR3 has 13 amino acids. The CDR3 DNA follows: TGTGCCAGCAGTGAGGCAGGGGGCACTGAAGCTTTCTTT. It encodes CASSEAGGTEAFF.

This clonotype showed up just once. The rearrangement links TRBV7-2 to TRBJ2-7, with D unresolved. The length of the CDR3 is 14 residues. Deletions cut 7 bases from V and 1 base from J, with 14 bases between. The germline CDR1 and CDR2 sequences are SGHTA and FQGNSA. DNA of the CDR3: TGTGCCAGCAAGACATCTTCAGGTTCCTACGAGCAGTACTTC. Its translation is CASKTSSGSYEQYF. The full variable domain, rest sourced from reference TRBV7-2 and TRBJ2-7, is GAGVSQSPSNKVTEKGKDVELRCDPISGHTALYWYRQSLGQGLEFLIYFQGNSAPDKSGLPSDRFSAERTGGSVSTLTIQRTQQEDSAVYLCASKTSSGSYEQYFGPGTRLTVT.

V and J are TRBV2 and TRBJ2-3; D is unclear. The CDR3 spans 12 residues. The V end lost 6 bases, the J end lost 3 bases, and 7 bases lay between the germline ends. Germline CDR1 and CDR2: SNHLY and FYNNEI. Here the CDR3 reads CASSYDTDTQYF. CDR3 nucleotides: TGTGCCAGCAGCTACGATACAGATACGCAGTATTTT.

This sequence joins TRBV19 and TRBJ2-1; 10 nucleotides match TRBD2. Germline CDR1 and CDR2: LNHDA and SQIVND (reference sequence). V shed 7 bases, J shed 0 bases, and the junction held 12 bases outside the gene matches. CDR3 length: 18 amino acids. CDR3: CASKDSGRFTGSYNEQFF. For the CDR3, the DNA is TGTGCCAGTAAAGATAGCGGGAGGTTTACGGGCTCCTACAATGAGCAGTTCTTC.

This chain joins TRBV11-2 and TRBJ2-2, with D possibly TRBD1 on 6 matching bases. Trimming took 5 bases from V and 1 from J, leaving 17 bases between them. Germline V gives CDR1 SGHAT, CDR2 FQNNGV. The CDR3 runs to 17 residues. In DNA form, the CDR3 reads TGTGCCAGCAGCCCTAGAGCGAGGACAGAGAACACCGGGGAGCTGTTTTTT. It is translated as CASSPRARTENTGELFF.

V usage is TRBV20-1 and J usage is TRBJ2-5, with D tentatively TRBD1 (6 bases). The CDR3 has 14 amino acids. Trimming left V 4 bases short and J 2 bases short, with 14 bases between. The germline V gene has CDR1 DFQATT and CDR2 SNEGSKA (reference sequence). CDR3 nucleotide sequence: TGCAGTGCTACAGTCCGGACAGTACAAGAGACCCAGTACTTC. Its translation: CSATVRTVQETQYF.

The V call is TRBV3-1, the J call TRBJ2-7, with TRBD2 identical over 10 bases. V was clipped by 8 bases and J by 8 bases; unmatched bases: 9. Germline CDR1 and CDR2: LGHDT and YNNKEL (reference sequence). This CDR3 is 13 amino acids long. CDR3 in amino acids: CASGTSGTPQQYF. Written as DNA, the CDR3 is TGTGCCAGCGGCACTAGCGGGACTCCTCAGCAGTACTTC.

Here the CDR3 reads CATSVQGRPTYNEQFF. In DNA, the CDR3 is TGTGCCACCAGCGTACAGGGGCGCCCGACTTACAATGAGCAGTTCTTC. The chain couples TRBV15 to TRBJ2-1, with TRBD1 identical over 7 bases. From germline, CDR1 is LNHNV and CDR2 YYDKDF (reference sequence). The CDR3 loop spans 16 amino acids. V shed 5 bases and J 4 bases; nucleotides not matched to a gene: 11.

V usage is TRBV4-2 and J usage is TRBJ2-1; D may be TRBD1 (6 bases). Germline CDR1 is LGHNA and CDR2 is YNFKEQ. The V end was cut by 8 bases, the J end by 8 bases, with 19 bases between. The CDR3 covers 14 residues. This CDR3 reads CASQQGLNIDEQFF. DNA of the CDR3: TGTGCCAGCCAACAGGGTCTTAACATCGATGAGCAGTTCTTC.

This chain links TRBV3-1 with TRBJ2-7, with 7 bases matching TRBD1. The CDR3 covers 15 residues. CDR1 is LGHDT and CDR2 is YNNKEL in the germline V gene (reference sequence). V lost 4 bases, J lost 5 bases, and 11 bases stayed unmatched. The CDR3 protein is CASSLLLTGKHEQYF. In nucleotides, the CDR3 is TGTGCCAGCAGCCTCCTTTTGACAGGGAAGCACGAGCAGTACTTC.

The V gene is TRBV29-1, the J gene TRBJ1-4, with D possibly being TRBD1 (5 bases). V lost 4 bases and J lost 8, with 5 bases in between. This CDR3 has 10 residues. Germline V gene sequence: CDR1 SQVTM, CDR2 ANQGSEA. For the CDR3, the DNA is TGCAGCGTTGGGACAGAAAAACTGTTTTTT. This sequence encodes CSVGTEKLFF.

The chain carries TRBV3-1 and TRBJ2-4; D might be TRBD1 (6 bases). Trimming removed 3 bases from V and 3 bases from J, with 12 bases in between. Germline-derived CDR1 and CDR2 are LGHDT and YNNKEL (reference sequence). The CDR3 has 15 amino acids. The CDR3 DNA follows: TGTGCCAGCAGCCAGGTCGGGACAATCAAAAACATTCAGTACTTC. Its protein is CASSQVGTIKNIQYF.